Sequencing of this TCR beta chain was carried out in a study of identifying expanded T cells in peripheral blood. Notes on the study in general: About 1.2 clones differed between technical replicates, versus around 15 and 18 over time.

The CDR3 is made up of 15 amino acids. Trimming removed 3 bases from V and 9 bases from J, with 19 bases in between. The germline V gene has CDR1 SGHRS and CDR2 YFSETQ. In regard to this clone: Its antigen is as yet unknown.

Libraries were prepared by immunoSEQ multiplex PCR; TCRdb keeps only in-frame clonotypes and omits some of them. This table has around 84,000 clones, roughly 90% appearing once. The sequence was obtained from a person between 18 and 75 years old in good health. The chain combines TRBV5-1 with TRBJ2-4; D is perhaps TRBD1 or TRBD2 (5 bases each). Sequenced: blood. CDR3 amino acids: CASSSLGDGLSIQYF. CDR3 sequence (DNA): TGCGCCAGCAGCTCTCTAGGGGACGGACTGTCCATTCAGTACTTC.